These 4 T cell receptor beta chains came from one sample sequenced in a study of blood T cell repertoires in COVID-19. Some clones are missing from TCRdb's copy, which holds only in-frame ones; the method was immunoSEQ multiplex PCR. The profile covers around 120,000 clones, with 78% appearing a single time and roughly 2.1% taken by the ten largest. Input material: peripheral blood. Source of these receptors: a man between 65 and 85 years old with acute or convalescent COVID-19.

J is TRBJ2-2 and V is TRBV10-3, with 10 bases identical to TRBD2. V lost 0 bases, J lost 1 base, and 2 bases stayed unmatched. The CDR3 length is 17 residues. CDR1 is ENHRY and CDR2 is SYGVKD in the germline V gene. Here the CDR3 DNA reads TGTGCCATCAGTGAGTCTCGACTAGCGGGGAACACCGGGGAGCTGTTTTTT. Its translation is CAISESRLAGNTGELFF.

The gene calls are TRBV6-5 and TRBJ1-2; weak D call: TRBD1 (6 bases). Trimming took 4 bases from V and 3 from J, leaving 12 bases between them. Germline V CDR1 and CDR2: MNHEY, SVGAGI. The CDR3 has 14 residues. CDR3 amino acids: CASSSGVWDYGYTF. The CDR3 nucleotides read TGTGCCAGCAGTTCAGGGGTGTGGGACTATGGCTACACCTTC.

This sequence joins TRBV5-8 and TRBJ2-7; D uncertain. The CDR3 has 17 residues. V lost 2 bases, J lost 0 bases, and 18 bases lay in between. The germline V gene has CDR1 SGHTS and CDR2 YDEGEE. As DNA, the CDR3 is TGTGCCAGCAGCTTAAGTAGGAGCCGTGCGAGCTCCTACGAGCAGTACTTC. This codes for CASSLSRSRASSYEQYF.

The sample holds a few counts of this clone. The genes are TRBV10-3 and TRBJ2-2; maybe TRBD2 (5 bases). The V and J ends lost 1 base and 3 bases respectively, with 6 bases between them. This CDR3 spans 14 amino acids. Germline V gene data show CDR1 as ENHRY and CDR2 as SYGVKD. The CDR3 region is CAISEWGDTGELFF. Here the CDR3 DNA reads TGTGCCATCAGTGAGTGGGGAGACACCGGGGAGCTGTTTTTT.